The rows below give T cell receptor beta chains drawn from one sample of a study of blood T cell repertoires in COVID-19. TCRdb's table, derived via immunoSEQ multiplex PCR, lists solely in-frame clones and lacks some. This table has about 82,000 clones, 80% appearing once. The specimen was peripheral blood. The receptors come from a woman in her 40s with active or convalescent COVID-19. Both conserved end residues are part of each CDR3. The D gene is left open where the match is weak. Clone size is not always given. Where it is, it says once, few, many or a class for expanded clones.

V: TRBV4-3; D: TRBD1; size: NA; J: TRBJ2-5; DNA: TGCGCCAGCAGCCAAGACAGGGGGCAGACCCAGTACTTC; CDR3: CASSQDRGQTQYF
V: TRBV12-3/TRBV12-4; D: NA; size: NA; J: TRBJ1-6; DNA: TGTGCCAGCAGTTTAGGCAGAAATTCACCCCTCCACTTT; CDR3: CASSLGRNSPLHF
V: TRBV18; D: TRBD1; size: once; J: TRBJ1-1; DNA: TGTGCCAGCTCAAGGGACAGGGATGAAGCTTTCTTT; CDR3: CASSRDRDEAFF
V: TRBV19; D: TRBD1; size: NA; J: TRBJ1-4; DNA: TGTGCCAGTAGCTTCCTCTCGGGGACAGCGAATGAAAAACTGTTTTTT; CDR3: CASSFLSGTANEKLFF
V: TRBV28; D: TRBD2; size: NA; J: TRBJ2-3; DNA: TGTGCCAGCAGGGGGGAGGGTATGGGACTAGCGGGAGGGAGGTTTGCAGATACGCAGTATTTT; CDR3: CASRGEGMGLAGGRFADTQYF
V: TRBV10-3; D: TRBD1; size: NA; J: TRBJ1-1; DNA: TGTGCCATCAGTGGCGGGACAGGGGAAGCTGAAGCTTTCTTT; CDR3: CAISGGTGEAEAFF
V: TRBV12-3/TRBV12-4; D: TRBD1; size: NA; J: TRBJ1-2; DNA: TGTGCCAGCAGACGAACAGGGGCCTATGGCTACACCTTC; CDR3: CASRRTGAYGYTF
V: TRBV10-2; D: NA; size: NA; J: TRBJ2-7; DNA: TGCGCCAGCAGTGACAGGGGATACGAGCAGTACTTC; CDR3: CASSDRGYEQYF
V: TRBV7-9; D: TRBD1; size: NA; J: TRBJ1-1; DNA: TGTGCCAGCAGCTTCCCCCAGGGGGTGAACACTGAAGCTTTCTTT; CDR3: CASSFPQGVNTEAFF
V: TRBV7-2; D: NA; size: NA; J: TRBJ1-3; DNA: TGTGCCAGCAGCTTACGGGGTATTGGGGGGGGTCACGGAAACACCATATATTTT; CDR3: CASSLRGIGGGHGNTIYF
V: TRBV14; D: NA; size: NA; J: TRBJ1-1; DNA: TGTGCCAGCAGCCAGCTAGGGTGGGGGGGGAACACTGAAGCTTTCTTT; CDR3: CASSQLGWGGNTEAFF
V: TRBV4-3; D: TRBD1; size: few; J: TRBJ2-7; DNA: TGCGCCAGCAGCCAAGATTTTTTGGGACAGGGCCCCTACGAGCAGTACTTC; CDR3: CASSQDFLGQGPYEQYF
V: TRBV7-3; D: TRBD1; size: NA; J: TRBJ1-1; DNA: TGTGCCAGCAGCTTGTTGCCAGGGGGTGGCACTGAAGCTTTCTTT; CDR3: CASSLLPGGGTEAFF
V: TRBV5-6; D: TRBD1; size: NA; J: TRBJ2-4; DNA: TGTGCCAGCAGCTCGAGGACAGGGCGAAACATTCAGTACTTC; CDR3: CASSSRTGRNIQYF
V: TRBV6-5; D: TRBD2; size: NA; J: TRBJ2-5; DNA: TGTGCCAGCAGAGCCGGGACTAGCGGGGTCGAGACCCAGTACTTC; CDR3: CASRAGTSGVETQYF
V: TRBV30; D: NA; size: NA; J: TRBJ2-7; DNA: TGTGCCTGGAACAGGGACGCCTACGAGCAGTACTTC; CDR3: CAWNRDAYEQYF
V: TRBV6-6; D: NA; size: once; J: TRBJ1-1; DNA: TGTGCCAGCAGTTACGCGGCAGGGGTCGGAAACACTGAAGCTTTCTTT; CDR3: CASSYAAGVGNTEAFF
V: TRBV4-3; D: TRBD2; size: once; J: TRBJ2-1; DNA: TGCGCCAGCAGCCCAAGGACTAGCGGGAGGGTAAGGGGGAATGAGCAGTTCTTC; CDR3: CASSPRTSGRVRGNEQFF
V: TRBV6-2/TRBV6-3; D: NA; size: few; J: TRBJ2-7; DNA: TGTGCCAGCAGTTACCGGGGGGCCCACGAGCAGTACTTC; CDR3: CASSYRGAHEQYF
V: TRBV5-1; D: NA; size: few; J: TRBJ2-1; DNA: TGCGCCAGCACCGGACAGTACAATGAGCAGTTCTTC; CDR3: CASTGQYNEQFF
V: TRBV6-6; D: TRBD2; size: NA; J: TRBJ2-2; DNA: TGTGCCAGCAGTCCCATGACGTTCGGGAGGGACACCGGGGAGCTGTTTTTT; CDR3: CASSPMTFGRDTGELFF
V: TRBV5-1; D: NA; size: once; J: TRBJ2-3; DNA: TGCGCCAGCAGCTTCGGTACAGATACGCAGTATTTT; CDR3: CASSFGTDTQYF
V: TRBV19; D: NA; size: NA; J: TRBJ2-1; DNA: TGTGCCAGTAGGGGGGGACGGACCTACAATGAGCAGTTCTTC; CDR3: CASRGGRTYNEQFF
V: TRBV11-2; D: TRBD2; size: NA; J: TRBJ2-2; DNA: TGTGCCAGCAGCTTCGGGGGGTGGGACACCGGGGAGCTGTTTTTT; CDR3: CASSFGGWDTGELFF
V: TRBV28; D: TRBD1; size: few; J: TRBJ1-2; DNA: TGTGCCAGCAGTGCCGGGACAGTTAACTATGGCTACACCTTC; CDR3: CASSAGTVNYGYTF
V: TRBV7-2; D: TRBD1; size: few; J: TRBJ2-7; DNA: TGTGCCAGCAGCTTAGGGACAGGATCATACGAGCAGTACTTC; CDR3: CASSLGTGSYEQYF